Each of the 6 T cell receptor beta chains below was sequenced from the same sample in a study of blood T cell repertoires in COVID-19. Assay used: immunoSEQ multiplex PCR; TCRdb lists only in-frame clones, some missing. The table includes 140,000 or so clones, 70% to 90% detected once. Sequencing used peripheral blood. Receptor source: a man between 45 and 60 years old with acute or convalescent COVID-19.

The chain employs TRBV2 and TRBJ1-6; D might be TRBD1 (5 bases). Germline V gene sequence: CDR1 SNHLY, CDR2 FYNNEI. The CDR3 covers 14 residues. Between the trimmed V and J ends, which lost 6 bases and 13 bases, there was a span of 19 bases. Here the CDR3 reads CASREGLSGYPLHF. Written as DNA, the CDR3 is TGTGCCAGCAGGGAGGGACTCTCGGGGTATCCCCTCCACTTT.

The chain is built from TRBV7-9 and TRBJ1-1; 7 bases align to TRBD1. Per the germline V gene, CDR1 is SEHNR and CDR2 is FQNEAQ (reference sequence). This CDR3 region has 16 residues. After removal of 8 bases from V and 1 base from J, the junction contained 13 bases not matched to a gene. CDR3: CASPPGLDRRNTEAFF. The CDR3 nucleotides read TGTGCCAGCCCCCCCGGTTTGGACAGGAGGAACACTGAAGCTTTCTTT.

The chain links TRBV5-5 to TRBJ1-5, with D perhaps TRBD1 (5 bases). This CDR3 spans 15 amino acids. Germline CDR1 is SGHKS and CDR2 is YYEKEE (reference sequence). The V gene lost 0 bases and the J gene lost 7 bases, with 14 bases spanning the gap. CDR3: CASSLEKGLGQPQHF. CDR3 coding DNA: TGTGCCAGCAGCTTGGAAAAGGGACTCGGGCAGCCCCAGCATTTT.

This CDR3 is CASSRASGNTDTQYF. In DNA, the CDR3 is TGTGCCAGCAGCAGGGCTAGCGGGAACACAGATACGCAGTATTTT. The rearrangement joins TRBV9 to TRBJ2-3; 9 bases map to TRBD2. J gave up 2 bases and V 4 bases, and 5 bases lay outside the gene matches. The CDR3 extends over 15 amino acids. Germline assignment: CDR1 SGDLS and CDR2 YYNGEE.

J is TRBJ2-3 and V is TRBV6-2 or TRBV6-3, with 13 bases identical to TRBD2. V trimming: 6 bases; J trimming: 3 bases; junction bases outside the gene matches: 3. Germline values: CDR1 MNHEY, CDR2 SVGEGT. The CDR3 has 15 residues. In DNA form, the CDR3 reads TGTGCCAGCAGCCTACTAGCGGGGGGGACAGATACGCAGTATTTT. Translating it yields CASSLLAGGTDTQYF.

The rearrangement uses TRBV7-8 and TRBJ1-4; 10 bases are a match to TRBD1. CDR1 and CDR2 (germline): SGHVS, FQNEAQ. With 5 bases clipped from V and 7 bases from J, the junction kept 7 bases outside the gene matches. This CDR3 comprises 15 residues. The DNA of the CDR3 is TGTGCCAGCAGCAGAGACAGGGGGCTCGGTGAAAAACTGTTTTTT. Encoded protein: CASSRDRGLGEKLFF. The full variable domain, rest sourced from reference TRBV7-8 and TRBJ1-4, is GAGVSQSPRYKVAKRGQDVALRCDPISGHVSLFWYQQALGQGPEFLTYFQNEAQLDKSGLPSDRFFAERPEGSVSTLKIQRTQQEDSAVYLCASSRDRGLGEKLFFGSGTQLSVL.